The present TCR beta chain was sequenced within a study of cytomegalovirus exposure and HLA in healthy donors. Study observations and caveats: In the roughly 120 validation repertoires, a later analysis found that first-cohort TCR clusters tended to co-occur. Reportedly, diagnosis of cytomegalovirus status by the classifier showed high specificity and sensitivity.

The donors were members of the validation cohort comprising approximately 120 subjects, separate from the approximately 630-subject first cohort. Concerning this clone itself: Its antigen is not known.

Data came from immunoSEQ multiplex PCR; TCRdb stores just in-frame clones and leaves some out. The sample holds about 260,000 clones, about 92% seen once. The length of the CDR3 is 14 residues. Trimming cost V 2 bases and J 2 bases, with 9 bases left between them. Germline values: CDR1 SGDLS, CDR2 YYNGEE. The source is a woman aged 30 to 39 in good health and CMV-seronegative. The rearrangement links TRBV9 to TRBJ2-3; unclear D gene. Sequenced input: PBMCs. The CDR3, as DNA: TGTGCCAGCAGCGTCGAACTCCCCACAGATACGCAGTATTTT. Protein: CASSVELPTDTQYF.